The 4 T cell receptor beta chains presented below share a single source sample, sequenced in a study of blood T cells in healthy people across ages. A sample-barcoded 5' primer and a J-beta primer mix were used in a second PCR of about 6 to 11 cycles. One entry per CDR3 protein results from TCRdb running MiXCR on the 5' RACE reads. The sample holds fewer than 2,000,000 distinct CDR3 sequences; approximately 39% are singletons and the top ten take about 21%. The sequenced sample was blood. The receptors were gathered from a human donor in good health.

This clonotype was seen just once. The chain is built from TRBV2 and TRBJ1-6; D ambiguous. The CDR3 has 13 amino acids. The germline V gene has CDR1 SNHLY and CDR2 FYNNEI. The V end was cut by 5 bases, the J end by 7 bases, with 9 bases between. The CDR3 sequence: CASSSQWNSPLHF. CDR3 bases: TGTGCCAGCAGTTCCCAGTGGAATTCACCCCTCCACTTT.

J is TRBJ2-3 and V is TRBV7-2; possibly TRBD2 for D (5 bases). V gave up 2 bases and J gave up 5 bases, with 11 bases separating them. The CDR3 is 14 amino acids. Germline lookup yields CDR1 SGHTA and CDR2 FQGNSA. Here the CDR3 DNA reads TGTGCCAGCAGCTTACAATCTGGGAGAGATACGCAGTATTTT. Protein: CASSLQSGRDTQYF.

On this clonotype itself: One junction end does not reproduce the germline sequence, and a read error may be involved. This chain links TRBV5-1 with TRBJ2-5; possible D gene TRBD1, 6 bases. This CDR3 is built from 14 residues. Germline V gene sequence: CDR1 SGHRS, CDR2 YFSETQ. DNA of the CDR3: TGCGCCAGCGGCTTGGTACAGGGCCAAGAGACCCAGTACTTC. Translating gives CASGLVQGQETQYF.

The table lists this clonotype with a count of one. J is TRBJ2-1 and V is TRBV6-6, with D possibly called TRBD1 or TRBD2 (5 bases each). V gave up 7 bases and J gave up 0 bases, with 19 bases separating them. This CDR3 has 17 residues. Germline CDR1 is MNHNY and CDR2 is SVGAGI (reference sequence). The chain's CDR3 is CASTPPGTESSYNEQFF. The DNA of the CDR3 is TGTGCCAGCACCCCACCAGGGACGGAGAGCTCCTACAATGAGCAGTTCTTC.